The 16 T cell receptor beta chains in this list originate from one sample, sequenced in a study of cytomegalovirus exposure and HLA in healthy donors. 60 Vbeta and 13 Jbeta primers were used in PCR. Repertoires were generated with immunoSEQ multiplex PCR, while TCRdb's copy carries only in-frame clones and drops some. The sample yields hundreds of thousands of clones, over 80% seen once. Source material: PBMCs. These receptors originate from a boy between 2 and 15 years old in good health and CMV-seronegative.

This rearrangement joins TRBV5-1 to TRBJ2-5; tentative D call: TRBD2 (7 bases). The V end was cut by 4 bases, the J end by 2 bases, with 18 bases between. Per the germline V gene, CDR1 is SGHRS and CDR2 is YFSETQ. This CDR3 region has 16 residues. The CDR3 DNA is TGCGCCAGCAGCGCGGAGGGGGGCGGGGGTCAAGAGACCCAGTACTTC. Translation gives CASSAEGGGGQETQYF. Combining the CDR3 with reference TRBV5-1 and TRBJ2-5 gives the whole variable domain KAGVTQTPRYLIKTRGQQVTLSCSPISGHRSVSWYQQTPGQGLQFLFEYFSETQRNKGNFPGRFSGRQFSNSRSEMNVSTLELGDSALYLCASSAEGGGGQETQYFGPGTRLLVL.

The rearrangement links TRBV29-1 to TRBJ1-1, with TRBD1 identical over 7 bases. The length of the CDR3 is 15 residues. The V gene's germline CDR1 is SQVTM and CDR2 ANQGSEA. Trimming removed 4 bases from V and 0 bases from J; junction bases left unmatched: 8. The CDR3 reads CSVVEGRGLNTEAFF. The DNA of the CDR3 is TGCAGCGTTGTGGAGGGAAGGGGGCTGAACACTGAAGCTTTCTTT.

This chain uses TRBV11-2 with TRBJ1-2; no firm D call. Trimming took 0 bases from V and 8 from J, leaving 7 bases between them. The CDR3 extends over 12 amino acids. Germline assignment: CDR1 SGHAT and CDR2 FQNNGV. In DNA, the CDR3 is TGTGCCAGCAGCTTAGATCAAAGCGGCTACACCTTC. This sequence encodes CASSLDQSGYTF. The whole variable domain, filled in from reference TRBV11-2 and TRBJ1-2, reads EAGVAQSPRYKIIEKRQSVAFWCNPISGHATLYWYQQILGQGPKLLIQFQNNGVVDDSQLPKDRFSAERLKGVDSTLKIQPAKLEDSAVYLCASSLDQSGYTFGSGTRLTVV.

The chain links TRBV28 to TRBJ2-7, with D tentatively TRBD1 (6 bases). V was cut by 5 bases and J by 4 bases, with 21 bases left in between. This CDR3 is built from 16 residues. Germline V lookup: CDR1 MDHEN, CDR2 SYDVKM. The CDR3 protein is CASSPSTGRILYEQYF. The CDR3 nucleotides are TGTGCCAGCAGTCCTTCTACAGGGCGGATTTTGTACGAGCAGTACTTC.

V usage is TRBV10-1 and J usage is TRBJ2-3; 8 positions agree with TRBD1. Germline CDR1 reads WNHNN; CDR2 reads SYGVQD (reference sequence). V lost 7 bases and J lost 5; bases outside the gene matches: 8. This CDR3 is 14 amino acids long. For the CDR3, the DNA is TGCGCCAGCACCAAAGACAGGGGTGGAGATACGCAGTATTTT. Translated: CASTKDRGGDTQYF.

This chain connects TRBV7-3 to TRBJ2-2; D possibly corresponds to TRBD1 (5 bases). CDR3 length: 13 amino acids. In germline, CDR1 is SGHTA, CDR2 FQGTGA. The ends were cut back, 9 bases at V and 2 bases at J, with 10 bases in the middle. The CDR3 region has the DNA TGTGCCAGATGGACACGAAACACCGGGGAGCTGTTTTTT. It is translated as CARWTRNTGELFF.

Here the CDR3 reads CASSPSGGAPGELFF. In DNA, the CDR3 is TGTGCCAGCAGCCCTAGCGGGGGGGCCCCCGGGGAGCTGTTTTTT. The chain couples TRBV11-2 to TRBJ2-2; 12 bases are shared with TRBD2. This CDR3 has 15 residues. J was trimmed by 6 bases and V by 5 bases; bases with no gene match: 4. The germline V gene has CDR1 SGHAT and CDR2 FQNNGV.

The CDR3 loop reads CASSIQGASSYEQYF. The CDR3 coding sequence is TGTGCCAGTAGTATACAGGGGGCGAGCTCCTACGAGCAGTACTTC. The chain carries TRBV19 and TRBJ2-7; 8 nucleotides align to TRBD1. Germline assignment: CDR1 LNHDA and CDR2 SQIVND (reference sequence). The CDR3 consists of 15 residues. Germline trimming cut 2 bases from V and 0 bases from J; bases unmatched to any gene: 3.

This rearrangement joins TRBV7-9 to TRBJ2-7; unclear D gene. CDR3 length: 12 amino acids. CDR1 is SEHNR and CDR2 is FQNEAQ in the germline V gene (reference sequence). Between the trimmed V and J ends, which lost 5 bases and 2 bases, there was a span of 7 bases. DNA of the CDR3: TGTGCCAGCAGCCTGAGAACCTACGAGCAGTACTTC. Its translation is CASSLRTYEQYF. The variable domain in full, completed from reference TRBV7-9 and TRBJ2-7, reads DTGVSQNPRHKITKRGQNVTFRCDPISEHNRLYWYRQTLGQGPEFLTYFQNEAQLEKSRLLSDRFSAERPKGSFSTLEIQRTEQGDSAMYLCASSLRTYEQYFGPGTRLTVT.

The chain has TRBV10-2 and TRBJ2-7, with a possible D match to TRBD1 (6 bases). The V gene lost 6 bases and the J gene lost 0 bases, with 9 bases spanning the gap. Looked up from germline, CDR1 is WSHSY and CDR2 is SAAADI. This CDR3 comprises 13 residues. The CDR3 sequence: CASRTGSSYEQYF. The CDR3 nucleotides read TGCGCCAGCAGAACAGGGAGCTCCTACGAGCAGTACTTC.

The CDR3 is CAISEGTTYEQYF. The CDR3 bases are TGTGCCATCAGTGAAGGGACTACCTACGAGCAGTACTTC. The V and J genes are TRBV10-3 and TRBJ2-7; 7 bases agree with TRBD2. The CDR3 runs to 13 residues. Germline V gene lookup returns CDR1 ENHRY and CDR2 SYGVKD. Trimming took 3 bases from V and 2 from J; bases not matched to a gene: 1.

This chain connects TRBV18 to TRBJ1-2; D is undetermined. Between the trimmed V and J ends, which lost 6 bases and 2 bases, there was a span of 16 bases. From germline, CDR1 is KGHSH and CDR2 LQKENI. The CDR3 runs to 15 residues. The CDR3 reads CASSSGFTGNYGYTF. Written as DNA, the CDR3 is TGTGCCAGCTCGTCCGGGTTTACGGGAAACTATGGCTACACCTTC.

The rearrangement links TRBV5-6 to TRBJ2-7; maybe TRBD2 (6 bases). The V gene's germline CDR1 is SGHDT and CDR2 YYEEEE. The V gene lost 0 bases and the J gene lost 0 bases, with 10 bases spanning the gap. The CDR3 runs 15 residues. CDR3 nucleotides: TGTGCCAGCAGCTTGGCCGGGAGTAGCTCCTACGAGCAGTACTTC. Protein sequence: CASSLAGSSSYEQYF. Based on the CDR3 plus reference TRBV5-6 and TRBJ2-7, the full variable domain is DAGVTQSPTHLIKTRGQQVTLRCSPKSGHDTVSWYQQALGQGPQFIFQYYEEEERQRGNFPDRFSGHQFPNYSSELNVNALLLGDSALYLCASSLAGSSSYEQYFGPGTRLTVT.

The V gene is TRBV27, the J gene TRBJ2-7; 7 bases are a match to TRBD1. The germline V gene has CDR1 MNHEY and CDR2 SMNVEV (reference sequence). The length of the CDR3 is 14 residues. V was clipped by 1 base and J by 3 bases; unmatched bases: 3. This chain's CDR3 is CASSLYRGNYEQYF. The DNA for the CDR3 is TGTGCCAGCAGTTTATACAGGGGCAACTACGAGCAGTACTTC.

The chain uses TRBV15 and TRBJ1-1; D perhaps matches TRBD1 (5 bases). Trimming cost V 0 bases and J 11 bases, with 19 bases left between them. The CDR3 consists of 15 residues. Germline-derived CDR1 and CDR2 are LNHNV and YYDKDF (reference sequence). The CDR3 coding sequence is TGTGCCACCAGCAGAGATCGAGACAGCCTCGGTTATGCTTTCTTT. Protein: CATSRDRDSLGYAFF.

The rearrangement links TRBV7-9 to TRBJ2-7; 7 bases align to TRBD1. Germline-derived CDR1 and CDR2 are SEHNR and FQNEAQ (reference sequence). V shed 3 bases and J 3 bases; nucleotides not matched to a gene: 5. The CDR3 is 14 amino acids. As DNA, the CDR3 is TGTGCCAGCAGCTTGACAGGGAAGGACTACGAGCAGTACTTC. Translated, it gives CASSLTGKDYEQYF.